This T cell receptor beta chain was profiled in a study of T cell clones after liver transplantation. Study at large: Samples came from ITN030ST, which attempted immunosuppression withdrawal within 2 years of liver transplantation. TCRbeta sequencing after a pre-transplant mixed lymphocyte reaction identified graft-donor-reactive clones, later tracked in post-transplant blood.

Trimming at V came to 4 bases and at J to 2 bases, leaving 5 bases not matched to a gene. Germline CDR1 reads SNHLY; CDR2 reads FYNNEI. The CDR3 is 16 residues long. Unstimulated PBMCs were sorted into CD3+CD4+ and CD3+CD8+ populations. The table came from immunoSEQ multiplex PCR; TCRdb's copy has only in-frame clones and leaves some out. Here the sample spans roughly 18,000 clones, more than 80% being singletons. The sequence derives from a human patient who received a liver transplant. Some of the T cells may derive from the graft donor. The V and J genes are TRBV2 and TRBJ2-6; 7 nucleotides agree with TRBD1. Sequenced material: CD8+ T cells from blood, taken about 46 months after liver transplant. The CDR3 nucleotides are TGTGCCAGCAGTGCAGACAGGGATACTGGGGCCAACGTCCTGACTTTC. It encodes CASSADRDTGANVLTF. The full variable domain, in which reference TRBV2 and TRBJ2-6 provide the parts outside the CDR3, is EPEVTQTPSHQVTQMGQEVILRCVPISNHLYFYWYRQILGQKVEFLVSFYNNEISEKSEIFDDQFSVERPDGSNFTLKIRSTKLEDSAMYFCASSADRDTGANVLTFGAGSRLTVL.